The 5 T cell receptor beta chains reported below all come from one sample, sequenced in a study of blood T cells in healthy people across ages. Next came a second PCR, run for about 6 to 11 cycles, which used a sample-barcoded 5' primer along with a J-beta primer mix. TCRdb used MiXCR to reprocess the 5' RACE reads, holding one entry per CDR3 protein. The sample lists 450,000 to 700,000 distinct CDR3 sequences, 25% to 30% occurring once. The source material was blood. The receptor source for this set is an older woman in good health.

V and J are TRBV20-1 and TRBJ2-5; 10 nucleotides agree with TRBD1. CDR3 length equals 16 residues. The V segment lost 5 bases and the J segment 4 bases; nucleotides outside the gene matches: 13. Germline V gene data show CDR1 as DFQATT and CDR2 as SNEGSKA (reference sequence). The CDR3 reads CSARTPTGGMGETQYF. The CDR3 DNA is TGCAGTGCTCGAACTCCGACAGGGGGCATGGGAGAGACCCAGTACTTC.

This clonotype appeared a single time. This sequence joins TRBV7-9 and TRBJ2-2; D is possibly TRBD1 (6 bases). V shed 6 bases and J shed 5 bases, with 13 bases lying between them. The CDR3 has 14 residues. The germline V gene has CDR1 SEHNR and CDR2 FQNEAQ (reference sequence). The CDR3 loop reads CASRNTGSTGELFF. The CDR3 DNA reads TGTGCCAGCAGAAATACAGGGTCGACCGGGGAGCTGTTTTTT.

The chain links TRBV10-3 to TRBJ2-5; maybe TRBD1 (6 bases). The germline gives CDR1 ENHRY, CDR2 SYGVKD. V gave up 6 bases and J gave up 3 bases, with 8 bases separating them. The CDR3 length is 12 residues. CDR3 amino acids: CAIRGHEETQYF. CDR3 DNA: TGTGCCATCAGGGGACACGAAGAGACCCAGTACTTC.

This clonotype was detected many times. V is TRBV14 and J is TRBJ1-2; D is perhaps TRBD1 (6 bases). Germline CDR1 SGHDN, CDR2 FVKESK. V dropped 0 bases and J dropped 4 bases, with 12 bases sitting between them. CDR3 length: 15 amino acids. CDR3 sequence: CASSQENDRIYGYTF. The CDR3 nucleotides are TGTGCCAGCAGCCAAGAGAACGACAGGATCTATGGCTACACCTTC.

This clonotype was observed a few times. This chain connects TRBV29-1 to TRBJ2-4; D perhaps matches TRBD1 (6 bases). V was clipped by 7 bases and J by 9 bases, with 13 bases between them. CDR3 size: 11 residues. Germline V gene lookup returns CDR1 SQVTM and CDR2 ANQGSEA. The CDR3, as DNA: TGCAGCGCGACAGGCTCGGGCATTCAGTACTTC. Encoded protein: CSATGSGIQYF.